These 24 T cell receptor beta chains were sequenced from one sample in a study of blood T cell repertoires in COVID-19 (TCRdb year 2020). The library was prepared using the immunoSEQ multiplex PCR assay. TCRdb re-hosts the immuneACCESS table, in-frame sequences only. Its copies lack some clones; in the studies checked, an unresolved V gene accounts for under half of them, and the cause for the rest is not known. The sample contains tens of thousands of clones, about 86% of them found a single time. The top ten clonotypes cover less than 25% of the sample. The specimen sequenced was peripheral blood. The receptors stem from a human donor with acute or convalescent COVID-19. The donor label of this sample is uncertain.

The chain has TRBV19 and TRBJ1-2; perhaps TRBD1 as D (5 bases). The CDR3 is 17 amino acids. Germline loops: CDR1 LNHDA, CDR2 SQIVND (reference sequence). The V gene lost 5 bases and the J gene lost 1 base, with 20 bases spanning the gap. Written as DNA, the CDR3 is TGTGCCAGTAGTGCTCCCCTCCCGACAGAAGTTAACTATGGCTACACCTTC. Translation: CASSAPLPTEVNYGYTF. Using reference TRBV19 and TRBJ1-2 for the parts outside the CDR3, the full variable domain is DGGITQSPKYLFRKEGQNVTLSCEQNLNHDAMYWYRQDPGQGLRLIYYSQIVNDFQKGDIAEGYSVSREKKESFPLTVTSAQKNPTAFYLCASSAPLPTEVNYGYTFGSGTRLTVV.

The V and J genes are TRBV19 and TRBJ1-6, with no clear D. V lost 1 base and J lost 5, with 6 bases in between. Germline CDR1 LNHDA, CDR2 SQIVND (reference sequence). The length of the CDR3 is 14 residues. The CDR3 bases are TGTGCCAGTAGTATAGTGAACAATAATTCACCCCTCCACTTT. It encodes CASSIVNNNSPLHF.

The sample holds one count of this clone. This sequence joins TRBV5-1 and TRBJ1-1; 9 nucleotides align to TRBD1. V was clipped by 0 bases and J by 5 bases; unmatched bases: 5. Germline CDR1 reads SGHRS; CDR2 reads YFSETQ. This CDR3 region has 15 residues. The CDR3: CASSLGQGVWTEAFF. The CDR3 coding sequence is TGCGCCAGCAGCTTGGGACAGGGGGTTTGGACTGAAGCTTTCTTT.

This chain links TRBV9 with TRBJ2-2, with D possibly matching TRBD1 (5 bases). The V end lost 0 bases, the J end lost 2 bases, and 11 bases lay between the germline ends. Germline V gene sequence: CDR1 SGDLS, CDR2 YYNGEE. This CDR3 is built from 16 residues. The CDR3: CASSVDRTPNTGELFF. In nucleotides, the CDR3 is TGTGCCAGCAGCGTAGATAGGACACCAAACACCGGGGAGCTGTTTTTT.

CDR3 coding DNA: TGTGCCAGCAGCTCGACGGGACAGGGCGGCAATGAGCAGTTCTTC. Translated: CASSSTGQGGNEQFF. The V and J genes are TRBV7-9 and TRBJ2-7; the match to TRBD1 covers 9 bases. The DNA end favors TRBJ2-1, so the J call may be wrong. The CDR3 runs to 15 residues. Germline assignment: CDR1 SEHNR and CDR2 FQNEAQ (reference sequence).

The J gene is TRBJ2-7, the V gene TRBV9; 8 bases agree with TRBD1. J lost 5 bases, V lost 4 bases, and 8 bases had no gene match. CDR3 length: 14 residues. Germline lookup yields CDR1 SGDLS and CDR2 YYNGEE. CDR3 coding DNA: TGTGCCAGCAGCCTACGGACAGGGAGCCACGAGCAGTACTTC. It translates to CASSLRTGSHEQYF.

The V and J genes are TRBV3-1 (or the pseudogene TRBV3-2) and TRBJ1-2, with 9 bases identical to TRBD1. Trimming removed 4 bases from V and 8 bases from J; junction bases left unmatched: 5. Germline V gives CDR1 LGHDT, CDR2 YNNKEL (reference sequence). The CDR3 has 13 residues. The CDR3 DNA sequence: TGTGCCAGCAGCCTAGGACAGGGGCTAGGCTACACCTTC. Its translation: CASSLGQGLGYTF.

J is TRBJ2-1 and V is TRBV6-5; TRBD2 might be the D (7 bases). This CDR3 comprises 14 residues. CDR1 and CDR2 from the germline V gene are MNHEY and SVGAGI. The V end was cut by 1 base, the J end by 5 bases, with 9 bases between. Here the CDR3 reads CASSYWGGDNEQFF. The CDR3 DNA sequence: TGTGCCAGCAGTTACTGGGGGGGCGACAATGAGCAGTTCTTC.

V usage is TRBV6-6 and J usage is TRBJ1-1; TRBD1 is a possible D gene (5 bases). Trimming took 3 bases from V and 0 from J, leaving 8 bases between them. Germline-derived CDR1 and CDR2 are MNHNY and SVGAGI (reference sequence). The CDR3 is 14 residues long. CDR3 sequence reads: CASSYQGMNTEAFF. CDR3 DNA sequence: TGTGCCAGCAGTTATCAGGGCATGAACACTGAAGCTTTCTTT.

The chain carries TRBV19 and TRBJ2-7; 9 nucleotides align to TRBD1. The CDR3 sequence is 15 residues long. Germline lookup yields CDR1 LNHDA and CDR2 SQIVND (reference sequence). The V and J ends lost 3 bases and 3 bases, in that order; junction bases with no gene match: 6. The CDR3 loop reads CASSIGQGFHYEQYF. The CDR3 DNA sequence: TGTGCCAGTAGTATCGGACAGGGGTTTCACTACGAGCAGTACTTC.

The chain carries TRBV21-1 and TRBJ1-6; TRBD1, the D gene given by the table, was not confirmed from the DNA. TRBV21-1 is given as a pseudogene. The CDR3 is made up of 18 amino acids. CDR3 protein: CASSKMDRASSYNSPLHF. CDR3 coding DNA: TGTGCCAGCAGCAAAATGGACAGGGCGAGCTCCTATAATTCACCCCTCCACTTT.

This clone was detected once. This chain connects TRBV30 to TRBJ1-6; 8 bases match TRBD1. Germline loops: CDR1 GTSNPN, CDR2 SVGIG (reference sequence). Unmatched junction bases numbered 4, after V lost 0 bases and J lost 6 bases. This CDR3 comprises 15 residues. CDR3 in DNA: TGTGCCTGGAGTGTAGGCCAGGGGGCTAATTCACCCCTCCACTTT. It is translated as CAWSVGQGANSPLHF. Variable domain in full (rest from reference TRBV30 and TRBJ1-6): SQTIHQWPATLVQPVGSPLSLECTVEGTSNPNLYWYRQAAGRGLQLLFYSVGIGQISSEVPQNLSASRPQDRQFILSSKKLLLSDSGFYLCAWSVGQGANSPLHFGNGTRLTVT.

The rearrangement uses TRBV29-1 and TRBJ1-5; D perhaps matches TRBD1 (5 bases). CDR1 and CDR2 from the germline V gene are SQVTM and ANQGSEA. This CDR3 has 13 residues. V gave up 6 bases and J gave up 3 bases, with 12 bases separating them. In DNA, the CDR3 is TGCAGCGTCGGAAGGGGTAACAATCAGCCCCAGCATTTT. Translated: CSVGRGNNQPQHF.

The V gene is TRBV2, the J gene TRBJ1-2; D remains unclear. V lost 0 bases and J 8 bases, leaving 10 bases between the germline ends. The CDR3 length is 13 residues. Germline CDR1 SNHLY, CDR2 FYNNEI. The CDR3 DNA reads as TGTGCCAGCAGTGAAGCGCGGGTGTGGGGCTACACCTTC. Protein product: CASSEARVWGYTF.

The chain carries TRBV11-2 and TRBJ1-1, with no clear D. Trimming shortened V by 5 bases and J by 6 bases, and 10 bases separated the two germline ends. The germline CDR1 and CDR2 sequences are SGHAT and FQNNGV. The CDR3 has 12 amino acids. CDR3 sequence reads: CASSEAGAEAFF. The CDR3 DNA reads as TGTGCCAGCAGCGAGGCGGGCGCTGAAGCTTTCTTT. Together with reference TRBV11-2 and TRBJ1-1, the CDR3 gives the full variable domain: EAGVAQSPRYKIIEKRQSVAFWCNPISGHATLYWYQQILGQGPKLLIQFQNNGVVDDSQLPKDRFSAERLKGVDSTLKIQPAKLEDSAVYLCASSEAGAEAFFGQGTRLTVV.

The rearrangement uses TRBV13 and TRBJ2-1; D might be TRBD1 (5 bases). With 1 base removed from V and 5 bases from J, the gap between germline ends came to 6 bases. The CDR3 has 13 amino acids. Germline V gene data show CDR1 as PRHDT and CDR2 as FYEKMQ (reference sequence). DNA of the CDR3: TGTGCCAGCAGCTTAGAACAGGACAATGAGCAGTTCTTC. It yields the protein CASSLEQDNEQFF. The full variable domain, rest sourced from reference TRBV13 and TRBJ2-1, is AAGVIQSPRHLIKEKRETATLKCYPIPRHDTVYWYQQGPGQDPQFLISFYEKMQSDKGSIPDRFSAQQFSDYHSELNMSSLELGDSALYFCASSLEQDNEQFFGPGTRLTVL.

The genes are TRBV9 and TRBJ2-3, with 13 bases that match TRBD2. The CDR3 contains 17 residues. Trimming removed 0 bases from V and 4 bases from J; junction bases left unmatched: 5. CDR1 is SGDLS, CDR2 YYNGEE, per germline. For the CDR3, the DNA is TGTGCCAGCAGCGTAGCTAGTACTAGCGGGAGGGCAGATACGCAGTATTTT. This codes for CASSVASTSGRADTQYF.

The chain employs TRBV7-9 and TRBJ1-4; D uncertain. Trimming stripped 8 bases from V and 4 bases from J, with 14 bases between. The germline V gene encodes CDR1 SEHNR and CDR2 FQNEAQ (reference sequence). This CDR3 is 14 amino acids long. CDR3 sequence reads: CASGYGLSNEKLFF. The CDR3 coding sequence is TGTGCCAGCGGATATGGACTGAGTAATGAAAAACTGTTTTTT.

This CDR3 is CASNGRYDTGELFF. The CDR3 DNA reads TGTGCCAGTAATGGGAGGTACGACACCGGGGAGCTGTTTTTT. The V and J genes are TRBV19 and TRBJ2-2, with TRBD2 as a possible D gene (6 bases). The germline V gene encodes CDR1 LNHDA and CDR2 SQIVND (reference sequence). The CDR3 contains 14 residues. V dropped 7 bases and J dropped 3 bases, with 12 bases sitting between them.

The sample holds one count of this clone. V usage is TRBV7-2 and J usage is TRBJ2-4; weak D call: TRBD2 (7 bases). V was pared by 1 base and J by 10 bases, with 11 bases between. The CDR3 spans 13 residues. The germline CDR1 and CDR2 sequences are SGHTA and FQGNSA. The CDR3 here is CASSLEGGGIQYF. The CDR3 region has the DNA TGTGCCAGCAGCTTAGAAGGGGGGGGAATTCAGTACTTC.

This chain uses TRBV4-2 with TRBJ2-1; 7 nucleotides line up with TRBD2. Germline V CDR1 and CDR2: LGHNA, YNFKEQ. The CDR3 length is 14 residues. The ends lost 0 bases at V and 7 bases at J; junction bases unmatched: 3. As DNA, the CDR3 is TGTGCCAGCAGCCAAGATCGCGGGAGTAATGAGCAGTTCTTC. As protein: CASSQDRGSNEQFF.

The chain links TRBV2 to TRBJ1-1, with a weak D call TRBD1 (6 bases). Germline V gives CDR1 SNHLY, CDR2 FYNNEI. The CDR3 is 13 amino acids. V shed 6 bases and J shed 0 bases, with 8 bases lying between them. In nucleotides, the CDR3 is TGTGCCAGCAGGGACAGCCTGAACACTGAAGCTTTCTTT. Protein sequence: CASRDSLNTEAFF.

V usage is TRBV19 and J usage is TRBJ2-7; 9 nucleotides match TRBD2. V was clipped by 5 bases and J by 4 bases; unmatched bases: 12. CDR3 length: 16 residues. Per germline, CDR1 LNHDA and CDR2 SQIVND (reference sequence). The CDR3 DNA reads as TGTGCCAGTAGTCGAGATGTGGCGGGGGGGCGTTACGAGCAGTACTTC. Its translation: CASSRDVAGGRYEQYF. Using reference TRBV19 and TRBJ2-7 for the parts outside the CDR3, the full variable domain is DGGITQSPKYLFRKEGQNVTLSCEQNLNHDAMYWYRQDPGQGLRLIYYSQIVNDFQKGDIAEGYSVSREKKESFPLTVTSAQKNPTAFYLCASSRDVAGGRYEQYFGPGTRLTVT.

The chain combines TRBV2 with TRBJ2-7; TRBD1 matches at 8 bases. With V trimmed by 3 bases and J by 3 bases, 13 bases remained unmatched. CDR1 and CDR2 (germline): SNHLY, FYNNEI. The CDR3 has 17 residues. CDR3 protein: CASSERGAGTGYYEQYF. The CDR3 nucleotides are TGTGCCAGCAGTGAGAGGGGGGCGGGGACAGGTTACTACGAGCAGTACTTC.